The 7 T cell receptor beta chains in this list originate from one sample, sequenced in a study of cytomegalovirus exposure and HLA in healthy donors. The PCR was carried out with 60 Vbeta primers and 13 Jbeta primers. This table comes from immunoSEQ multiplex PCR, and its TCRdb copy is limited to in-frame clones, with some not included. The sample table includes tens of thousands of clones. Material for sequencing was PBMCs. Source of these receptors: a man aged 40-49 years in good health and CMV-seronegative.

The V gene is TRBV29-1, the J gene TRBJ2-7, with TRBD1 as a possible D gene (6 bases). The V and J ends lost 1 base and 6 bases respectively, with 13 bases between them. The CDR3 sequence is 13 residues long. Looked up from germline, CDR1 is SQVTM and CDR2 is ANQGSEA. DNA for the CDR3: TGCAGCGTTGAAGTGGTACAGGGCGGCGAGCAGTACTTC. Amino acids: CSVEVVQGGEQYF.

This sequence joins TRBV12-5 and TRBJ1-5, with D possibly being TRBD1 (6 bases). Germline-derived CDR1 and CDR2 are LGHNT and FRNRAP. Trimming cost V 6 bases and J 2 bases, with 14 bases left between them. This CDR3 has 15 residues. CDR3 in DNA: TGTGCTAGTGGAGCAACAGGGTTGGGCAATCAGCCCCAGCATTTT. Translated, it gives CASGATGLGNQPQHF.

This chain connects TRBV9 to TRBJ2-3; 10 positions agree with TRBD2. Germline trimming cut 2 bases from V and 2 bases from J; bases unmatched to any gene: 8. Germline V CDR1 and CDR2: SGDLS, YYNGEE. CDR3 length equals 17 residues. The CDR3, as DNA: TGTGCCAGCAGCGTGGGGGCTAGCGGGGGTCCCACAGATACGCAGTATTTT. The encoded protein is CASSVGASGGPTDTQYF.

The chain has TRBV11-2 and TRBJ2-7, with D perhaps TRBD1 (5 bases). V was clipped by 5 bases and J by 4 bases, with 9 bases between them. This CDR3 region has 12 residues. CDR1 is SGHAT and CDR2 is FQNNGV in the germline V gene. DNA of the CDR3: TGTGCCAGCAGCCTGGACACTTACGAGCAGTACTTC. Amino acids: CASSLDTYEQYF.

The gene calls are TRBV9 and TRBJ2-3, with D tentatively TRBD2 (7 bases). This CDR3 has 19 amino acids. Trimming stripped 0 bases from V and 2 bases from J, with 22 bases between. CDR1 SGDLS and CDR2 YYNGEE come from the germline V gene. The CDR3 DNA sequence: TGTGCCAGCAGCGTAGTACCTGGAGGGGGGGGGCAACCCACAGATACGCAGTATTTT. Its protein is CASSVVPGGGGQPTDTQYF.

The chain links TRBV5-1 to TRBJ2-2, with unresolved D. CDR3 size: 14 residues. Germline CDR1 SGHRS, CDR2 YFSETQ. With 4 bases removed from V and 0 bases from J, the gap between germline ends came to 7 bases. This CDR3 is CASSGGPNTGELFF. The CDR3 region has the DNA TGCGCCAGCAGCGGTGGCCCGAACACCGGGGAGCTGTTTTTT.

DNA for the CDR3: TGTGCCAGTAGTGGGACAGGGGGTAATTCACCCCTCCACTTT. Encoded protein: CASSGTGGNSPLHF. The chain carries TRBV19 and TRBJ1-6, with 11 bases lining up with TRBD1. With V trimmed by 5 bases and J by 6 bases, 0 bases remained unmatched. Per the germline V gene, CDR1 is LNHDA and CDR2 is SQIVND (reference sequence). The CDR3 contains 14 residues.